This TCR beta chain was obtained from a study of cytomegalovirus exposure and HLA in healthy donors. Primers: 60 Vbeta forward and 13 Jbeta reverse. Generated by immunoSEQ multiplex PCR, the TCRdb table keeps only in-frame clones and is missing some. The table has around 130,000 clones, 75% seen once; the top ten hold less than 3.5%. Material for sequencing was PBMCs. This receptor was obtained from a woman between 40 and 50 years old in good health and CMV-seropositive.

The CDR3 region has the DNA TGTGCCAGCAGCCAAGAAGGCGAGTTGAGTAGCGGGGGCCGTCGGGGGACCCAGTACTTC. Translation: CASSQEGELSSGGRRGTQYF. The rearrangement uses TRBV4-2 and TRBJ2-5, with 9 bases that match TRBD2. The CDR3 is 20 residues long. Germline V lookup: CDR1 LGHNA, CDR2 YNFKEQ. The V segment lost 0 bases and the J segment 7 bases; nucleotides outside the gene matches: 21.